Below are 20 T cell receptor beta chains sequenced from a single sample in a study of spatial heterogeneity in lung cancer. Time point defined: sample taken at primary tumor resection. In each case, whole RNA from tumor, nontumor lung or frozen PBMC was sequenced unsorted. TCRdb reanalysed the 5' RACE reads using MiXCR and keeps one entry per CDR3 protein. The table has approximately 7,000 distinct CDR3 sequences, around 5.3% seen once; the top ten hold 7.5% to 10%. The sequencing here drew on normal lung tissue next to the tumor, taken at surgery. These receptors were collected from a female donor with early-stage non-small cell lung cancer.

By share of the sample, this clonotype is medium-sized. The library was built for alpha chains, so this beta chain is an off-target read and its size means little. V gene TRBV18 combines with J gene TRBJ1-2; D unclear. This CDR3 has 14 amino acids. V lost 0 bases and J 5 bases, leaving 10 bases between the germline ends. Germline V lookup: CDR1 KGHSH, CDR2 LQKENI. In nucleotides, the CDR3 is TGTGCCAGCTCACCACCCAATATGCAGTATGGCTACACCTTC. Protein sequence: CASSPPNMQYGYTF.

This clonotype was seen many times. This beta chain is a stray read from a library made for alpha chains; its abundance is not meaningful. In nucleotides, the CDR3 is TGCAGTGCTAGAGGAGGTCCGTGGGCCGGTGAGCAGTTCTTC. Protein product: CSARGGPWAGEQFF. This chain links TRBV20-1 with TRBJ2-1; D ambiguous. This CDR3 has 14 residues. CDR1 and CDR2 (germline): DFQATT, SNEGSKA (reference sequence). The V end lost 1 base, the J end lost 9 bases, and 16 bases lay between the germline ends.

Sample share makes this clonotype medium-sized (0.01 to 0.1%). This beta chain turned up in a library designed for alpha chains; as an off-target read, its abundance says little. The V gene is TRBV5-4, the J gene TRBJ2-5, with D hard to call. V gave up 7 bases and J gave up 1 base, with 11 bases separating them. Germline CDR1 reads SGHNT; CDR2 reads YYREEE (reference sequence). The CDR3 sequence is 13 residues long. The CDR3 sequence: CASSSQTQETQYF. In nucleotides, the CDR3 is TGTGCCAGCTCCAGTCAGACCCAAGAGACCCAGTACTTC.

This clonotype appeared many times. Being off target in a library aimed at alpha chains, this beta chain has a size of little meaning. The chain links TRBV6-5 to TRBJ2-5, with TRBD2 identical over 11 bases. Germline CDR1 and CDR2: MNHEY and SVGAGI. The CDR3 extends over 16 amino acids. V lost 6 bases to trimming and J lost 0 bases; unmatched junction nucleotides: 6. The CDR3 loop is CASRPLAGGNQETQYF. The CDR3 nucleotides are TGTGCCAGCAGGCCGCTAGCGGGAGGAAACCAAGAGACCCAGTACTTC.

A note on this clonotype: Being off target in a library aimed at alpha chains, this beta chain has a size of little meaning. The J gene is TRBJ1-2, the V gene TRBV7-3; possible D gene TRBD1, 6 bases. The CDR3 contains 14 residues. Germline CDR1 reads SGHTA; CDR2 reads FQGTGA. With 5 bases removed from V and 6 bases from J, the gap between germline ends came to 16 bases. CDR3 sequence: CASSQPGERDGYTF. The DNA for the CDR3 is TGTGCCAGCAGCCAACCAGGGGAGAGGGATGGCTACACCTTC.

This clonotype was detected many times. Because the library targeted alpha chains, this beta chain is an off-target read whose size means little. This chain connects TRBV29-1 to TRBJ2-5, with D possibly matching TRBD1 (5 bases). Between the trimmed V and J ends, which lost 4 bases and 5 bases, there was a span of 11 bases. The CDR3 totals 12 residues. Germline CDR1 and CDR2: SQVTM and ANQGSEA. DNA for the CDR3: TGCAGCGTTGTTTGGGGCCTGGAGACCCAGTACTTC. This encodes CSVVWGLETQYF. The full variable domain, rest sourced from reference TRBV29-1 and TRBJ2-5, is SAVISQKPSRDICQRGTSLTIQCQVDSQVTMMFWYRQQPGQSLTLIATANQGSEATYESGFVIDKFPISRPNLTFSTLTVSNMSPEDSSIYLCSVVWGLETQYFGPGTRLLVL.

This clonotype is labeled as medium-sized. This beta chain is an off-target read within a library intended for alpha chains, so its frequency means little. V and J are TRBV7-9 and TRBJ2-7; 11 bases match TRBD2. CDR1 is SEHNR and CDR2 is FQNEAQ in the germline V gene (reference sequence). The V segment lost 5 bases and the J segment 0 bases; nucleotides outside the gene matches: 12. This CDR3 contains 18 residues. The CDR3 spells CASSVTGTSGQSSYEQYF. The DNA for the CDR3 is TGTGCCAGCAGCGTTACCGGGACTAGCGGCCAGAGCTCCTACGAGCAGTACTTC. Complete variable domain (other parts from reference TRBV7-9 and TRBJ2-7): DTGVSQNPRHKITKRGQNVTFRCDPISEHNRLYWYRQTLGQGPEFLTYFQNEAQLEKSRLLSDRFSAERPKGSFSTLEIQRTEQGDSAMYLCASSVTGTSGQSSYEQYFGPGTRLTVT.

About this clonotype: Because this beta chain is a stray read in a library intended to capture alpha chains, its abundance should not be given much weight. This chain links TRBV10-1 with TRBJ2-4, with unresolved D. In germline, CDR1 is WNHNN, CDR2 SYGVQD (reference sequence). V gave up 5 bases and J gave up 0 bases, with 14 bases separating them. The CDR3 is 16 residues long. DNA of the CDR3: TGCGCCAGCAGTCCGGGCCTACTTTCAGCCAAAAACATTCAGTACTTC. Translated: CASSPGLLSAKNIQYF.

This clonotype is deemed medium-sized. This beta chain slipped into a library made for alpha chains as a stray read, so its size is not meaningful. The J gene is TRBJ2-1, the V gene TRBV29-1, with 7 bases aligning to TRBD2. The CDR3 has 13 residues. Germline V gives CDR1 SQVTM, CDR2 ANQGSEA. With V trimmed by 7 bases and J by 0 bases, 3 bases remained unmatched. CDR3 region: CSGGGDSYNEQFF. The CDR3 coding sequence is TGCAGCGGCGGGGGAGACTCCTACAATGAGCAGTTCTTC.

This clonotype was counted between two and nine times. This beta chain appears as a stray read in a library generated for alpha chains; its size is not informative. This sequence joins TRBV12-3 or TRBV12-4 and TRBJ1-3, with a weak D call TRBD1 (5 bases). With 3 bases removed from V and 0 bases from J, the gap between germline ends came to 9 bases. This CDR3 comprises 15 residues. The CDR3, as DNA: TGTGCCAGCAGTTTGCACAGGTCCTCTGGAAACACCATATATTTT. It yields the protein CASSLHRSSGNTIYF.

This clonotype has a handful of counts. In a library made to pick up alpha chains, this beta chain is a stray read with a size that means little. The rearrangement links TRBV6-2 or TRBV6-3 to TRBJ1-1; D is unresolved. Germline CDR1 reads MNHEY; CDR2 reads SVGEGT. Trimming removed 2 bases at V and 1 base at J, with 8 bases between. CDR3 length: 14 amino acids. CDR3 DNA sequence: TGTGCCAGCAGTTACGGGTACAGGAACACTGAAGCTTTCTTT. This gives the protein CASSYGYRNTEAFF.

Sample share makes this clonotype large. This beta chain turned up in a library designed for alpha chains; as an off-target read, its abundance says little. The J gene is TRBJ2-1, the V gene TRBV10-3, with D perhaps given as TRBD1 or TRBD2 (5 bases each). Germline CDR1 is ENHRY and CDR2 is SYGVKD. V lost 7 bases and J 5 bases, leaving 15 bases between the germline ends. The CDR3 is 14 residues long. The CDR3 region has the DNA TGTGCCATCAATGACTTGGGACCAAACAATGAGCAGTTCTTC. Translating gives CAINDLGPNNEQFF.

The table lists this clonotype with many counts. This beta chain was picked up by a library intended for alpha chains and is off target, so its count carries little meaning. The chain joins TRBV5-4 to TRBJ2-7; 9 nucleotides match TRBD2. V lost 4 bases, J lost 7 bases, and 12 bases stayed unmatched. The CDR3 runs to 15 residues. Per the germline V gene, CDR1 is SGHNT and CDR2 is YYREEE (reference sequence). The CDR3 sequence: CASSVRRGRAEEQYF. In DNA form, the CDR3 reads TGTGCCAGCAGCGTCCGTCGCGGGAGGGCCGAAGAGCAGTACTTC.

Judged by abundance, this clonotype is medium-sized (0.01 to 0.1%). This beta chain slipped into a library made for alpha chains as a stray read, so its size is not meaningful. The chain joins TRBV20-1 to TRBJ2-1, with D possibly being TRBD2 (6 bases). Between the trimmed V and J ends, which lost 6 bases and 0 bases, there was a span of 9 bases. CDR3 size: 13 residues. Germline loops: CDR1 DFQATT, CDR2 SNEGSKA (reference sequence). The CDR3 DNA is TGCAGTGCAGTGGGAGGCTCCTACAATGAGCAGTTCTTC. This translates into CSAVGGSYNEQFF.

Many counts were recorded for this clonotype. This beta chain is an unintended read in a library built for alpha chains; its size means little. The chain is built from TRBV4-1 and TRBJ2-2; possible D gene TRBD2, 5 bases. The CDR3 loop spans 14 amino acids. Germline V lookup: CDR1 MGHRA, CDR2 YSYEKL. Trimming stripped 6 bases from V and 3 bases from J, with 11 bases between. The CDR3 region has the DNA TGCGCCAGCAGGCTAGCCATGGACACCGGGGAGCTGTTTTTT. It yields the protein CASRLAMDTGELFF.

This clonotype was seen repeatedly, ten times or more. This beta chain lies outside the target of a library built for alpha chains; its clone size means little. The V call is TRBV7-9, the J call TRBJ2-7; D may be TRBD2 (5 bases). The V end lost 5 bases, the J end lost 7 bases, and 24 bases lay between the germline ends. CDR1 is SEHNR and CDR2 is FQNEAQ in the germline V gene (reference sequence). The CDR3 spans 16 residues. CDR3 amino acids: CASSPPGVASGLEQYF. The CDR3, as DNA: TGTGCCAGCAGCCCCCCCGGGGTAGCCTCAGGATTAGAGCAGTACTTC.

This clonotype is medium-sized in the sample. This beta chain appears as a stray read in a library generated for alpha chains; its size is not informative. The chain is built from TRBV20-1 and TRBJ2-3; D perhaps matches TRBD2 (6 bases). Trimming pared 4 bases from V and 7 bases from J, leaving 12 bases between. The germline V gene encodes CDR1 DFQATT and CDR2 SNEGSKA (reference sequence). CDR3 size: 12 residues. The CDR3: CSATPGLYTQYF. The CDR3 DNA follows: TGCAGTGCTACGCCGGGACTCTATACGCAGTATTTT.

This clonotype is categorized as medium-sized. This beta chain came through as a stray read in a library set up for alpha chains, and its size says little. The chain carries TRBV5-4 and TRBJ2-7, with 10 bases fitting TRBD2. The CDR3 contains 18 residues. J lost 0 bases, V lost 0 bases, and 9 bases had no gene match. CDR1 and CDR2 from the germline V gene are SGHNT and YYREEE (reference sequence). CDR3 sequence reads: CASSLDLAGVSSSYEQYF. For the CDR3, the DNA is TGTGCCAGCAGCTTGGATCTAGCGGGAGTTTCAAGCTCCTACGAGCAGTACTTC.

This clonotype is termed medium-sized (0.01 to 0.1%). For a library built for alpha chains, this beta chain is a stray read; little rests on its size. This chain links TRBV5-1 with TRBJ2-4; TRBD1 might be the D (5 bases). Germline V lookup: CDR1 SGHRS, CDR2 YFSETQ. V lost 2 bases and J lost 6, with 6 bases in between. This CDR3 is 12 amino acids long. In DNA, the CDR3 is TGCGCCAGCAGCTTTACAGGAAACATTCAGTACTTC. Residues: CASSFTGNIQYF. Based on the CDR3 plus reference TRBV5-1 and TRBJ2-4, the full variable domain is KAGVTQTPRYLIKTRGQQVTLSCSPISGHRSVSWYQQTPGQGLQFLFEYFSETQRNKGNFPGRFSGRQFSNSRSEMNVSTLELGDSALYLCASSFTGNIQYFGAGTRLSVL.

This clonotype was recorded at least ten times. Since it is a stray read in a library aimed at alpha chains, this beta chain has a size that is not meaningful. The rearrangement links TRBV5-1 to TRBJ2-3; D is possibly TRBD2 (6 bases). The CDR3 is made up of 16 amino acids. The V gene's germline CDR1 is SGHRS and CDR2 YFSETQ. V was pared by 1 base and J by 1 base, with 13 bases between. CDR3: CASSLPTGGGTDTQYF. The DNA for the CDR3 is TGCGCCAGCAGCTTGCCAACAGGAGGGGGCACAGATACGCAGTATTTT.